A single sample is the source of the 28 T cell receptor beta chains below, sequenced in a study of blood T cell repertoires in COVID-19. The repertoire was sequenced with immunoSEQ multiplex PCR; TCRdb's copy has only in-frame clones and lacks some. The sample comprises 350,000 to 400,000 clones, approximately 90% of which are singletons, and 0.8% to 0.9% rests with the top ten. The material sequenced was PBMCs or T cells enriched from blood (not recorded which). These receptor sequences come from a woman between 35 and 50 years old who had been exposed to COVID-19.

The chain recombines TRBV19 with TRBJ2-3, with 9 bases aligning to TRBD2. Unmatched junction bases numbered 4, after V lost 6 bases and J lost 3 bases. Germline V gives CDR1 LNHDA, CDR2 SQIVND (reference sequence). The CDR3 loop spans 14 amino acids. CDR3 bases: TGTGCCAGTAGGAGGACTAGCGAGACAGATACGCAGTATTTT. The encoded protein is CASRRTSETDTQYF.

The chain recombines TRBV15 with TRBJ1-1, with 7 bases lining up with TRBD1. CDR3 length: 15 amino acids. Germline loops: CDR1 LNHNV, CDR2 YYDKDF (reference sequence). The ends lost 5 bases at V and 0 bases at J; junction bases unmatched: 6. The CDR3: CATSGGQSLNTEAFF. The CDR3 bases are TGTGCCACCAGCGGGGGACAGTCGCTGAACACTGAAGCTTTCTTT.

The V call is TRBV18, the J call TRBJ2-7; the match to TRBD1 covers 8 bases. Trimming cost V 5 bases and J 12 bases; bases outside gene matches: 9. CDR1 KGHSH and CDR2 LQKENI come from the germline V gene. The CDR3 is 12 residues long. The CDR3 sequence is CASSGGQGALYF. In DNA form, the CDR3 reads TGTGCCAGCTCAGGTGGACAGGGTGCGCTGTACTTC.

The CDR3 reads CSASTGGGKNTEAFF. The CDR3 DNA reads as TGCAGCGCGTCAACAGGGGGCGGGAAGAACACTGAAGCTTTCTTT. This chain joins TRBV29-1 and TRBJ1-1, with 9 bases lining up with TRBD1. V dropped 7 bases and J dropped 1; count of bases not matched to a gene: 10. This CDR3 comprises 15 residues. The germline CDR1 and CDR2 sequences are SQVTM and ANQGSEA. Complete variable domain (other parts from reference TRBV29-1 and TRBJ1-1): SAVISQKPSRDICQRGTSLTIQCQVDSQVTMMFWYRQQPGQSLTLIATANQGSEATYESGFVIDKFPISRPNLTFSTLTVSNMSPEDSSIYLCSASTGGGKNTEAFFGQGTRLTVV.

This chain joins TRBV6-2 or TRBV6-3 and TRBJ1-1; 8 positions match TRBD1. The trim removed 4 bases at V and 5 bases at J, leaving 9 bases unmatched. Germline CDR1 MNHEY, CDR2 SVGEGT. This CDR3 has 15 amino acids. The CDR3 DNA is TGTGCCAGCAGTTCGGCAGGGGGCTTGAGGACTGAAGCTTTCTTT. It translates to CASSSAGGLRTEAFF.

The rearrangement links TRBV6-1 to TRBJ2-3; maybe TRBD2 (5 bases). The CDR3 is 16 amino acids. Germline CDR1 MNHNS, CDR2 SASEGT. Trimming took 3 bases from V and 3 from J, leaving 16 bases between them. CDR3 amino acids: CASSDPSRDFTDTQYF. DNA of the CDR3: TGTGCCAGCAGTGACCCTAGTCGGGATTTTACAGATACGCAGTATTTT.

The chain carries TRBV6-5 and TRBJ1-2; D possibly corresponds to TRBD1 (6 bases). Trimming cost V 8 bases and J 5 bases, with 15 bases left between them. CDR1 and CDR2 (germline): MNHEY, SVGAGI. The CDR3 spans 13 residues. The CDR3 region has the DNA TGTGCCAGCGCCGTCCAGACAGGATATGGCTACACCTTC. Encoded protein: CASAVQTGYGYTF.

The V call is TRBV10-3, the J call TRBJ1-6; tentatively, D is TRBD1 (6 bases). Trimming removed 6 bases at V and 6 bases at J, with 12 bases between. The CDR3 contains 14 residues. Germline CDR1 ENHRY, CDR2 SYGVKD. The CDR3 DNA sequence: TGTGCCATCAGGCCGGGACAAATTAATTCACCCCTCCACTTT. Amino acids: CAIRPGQINSPLHF.

J is TRBJ1-5 and V is TRBV10-3; perhaps TRBD1 as D (6 bases). CDR1 and CDR2 from the germline V gene are ENHRY and SYGVKD. This CDR3 comprises 15 residues. The V and J ends lost 11 bases and 7 bases respectively, with 24 bases between them. The CDR3, as DNA: TGTGCCGCGTCCCGGGGAGGGGGGGCAAGGCAGCCCCAGCATTTT. It specifies CAASRGGGARQPQHF.

The chain links TRBV5-5 to TRBJ2-7; 8 nucleotides agree with TRBD2. Germline V gives CDR1 SGHKS, CDR2 YYEKEE (reference sequence). V lost 7 bases and J lost 7; bases outside the gene matches: 7. This CDR3 region has 12 residues. For the CDR3, the DNA is TGTGCCAGCGCAGCGGGAGCGTATGAGCAGTACTTC. It yields the protein CASAAGAYEQYF. Complete variable domain (other parts from reference TRBV5-5 and TRBJ2-7): DAGVTQSPTHLIKTRGQQVTLRCSPISGHKSVSWYQQVLGQGPQFIFQYYEKEERGRGNFPDRFSARQFPNYSSELNVNALLLGDSALYLCASAAGAYEQYFGPGTRLTVT.

This clone was seen more than once but under ten times. This chain connects TRBV19 to TRBJ2-5; D is possibly TRBD2 (6 bases). CDR3 length equals 14 residues. Germline V lookup: CDR1 LNHDA, CDR2 SQIVND (reference sequence). V lost 3 bases to trimming and J lost 0 bases, with 8 bases between them. The CDR3: CASSMGGHQETQYF. For the CDR3, the DNA is TGTGCCAGTAGTATGGGGGGACACCAAGAGACCCAGTACTTC.

The genes are TRBV19 and TRBJ2-2, with 7 bases fitting TRBD2. After removal of 6 bases from V and 6 bases from J, the junction contained 13 bases not matched to a gene. The CDR3 covers 16 residues. Per the germline V gene, CDR1 is LNHDA and CDR2 is SQIVND (reference sequence). The CDR3 region is CASRWEGRRGAGELFF. CDR3 in DNA: TGTGCCAGTAGATGGGAGGGGAGACGTGGTGCCGGGGAGCTGTTTTTT.

This clone was seen a handful of times. DNA for the CDR3: TGTGCCTGGCGCCGGACTGCGACCTACGAGCAGTACTTC. It codes for CAWRRTATYEQYF. The chain uses TRBV30 and TRBJ2-7; tentatively, D is TRBD2 (5 bases). Germline V CDR1 and CDR2: GTSNPN, SVGIG (reference sequence). Trimming took off 5 bases at V and 2 bases at J, with 13 bases between the two ends. CDR3 length: 13 residues.

The rearrangement links TRBV7-2 to TRBJ1-2; no reliable D call. The CDR3 extends over 15 amino acids. The V end was cut by 4 bases, the J end by 5 bases, with 17 bases between. Germline loops: CDR1 SGHTA, CDR2 FQGNSA. The CDR3 region is CASSSPPLVKYGYTF. In nucleotides, the CDR3 is TGTGCCAGCAGCTCTCCCCCTTTAGTAAAATATGGCTACACCTTC.

J is TRBJ1-1 and V is TRBV30; 8 bases are shared with TRBD1. With 3 bases clipped from V and 8 bases from J, the junction kept 8 bases outside the gene matches. The V gene's germline CDR1 is GTSNPN and CDR2 SVGIG (reference sequence). The CDR3 is made up of 13 amino acids. CDR3 region: CAWSGTGRGEAFF. The CDR3, as DNA: TGTGCCTGGAGCGGGACAGGCAGGGGGGAAGCTTTCTTT.

The V call is TRBV27, the J call TRBJ1-5; no clear D gene. The CDR3 contains 17 residues. Germline loops: CDR1 MNHEY, CDR2 SMNVEV (reference sequence). Trimming stripped 1 base from V and 1 base from J, with 14 bases between. CDR3 bases: TGTGCCAGCAGTTTATGGTCGAAGAGTTTGAGCAATCAGCCCCAGCATTTT. Encoded protein: CASSLWSKSLSNQPQHF.

V usage is TRBV2 and J usage is TRBJ1-1; weak D call: TRBD1 (5 bases). The CDR3 totals 13 residues. V dropped 8 bases and J dropped 0 bases, with 10 bases sitting between them. Germline-derived CDR1 and CDR2 are SNHLY and FYNNEI. CDR3 DNA sequence: TGTGCCAGCGGGGGGAATCTGAACACTGAAGCTTTCTTT. It codes for CASGGNLNTEAFF.

This clone was picked up one time. The genes are TRBV30 and TRBJ2-7; D is possibly TRBD2 (5 bases). Germline V gene data show CDR1 as GTSNPN and CDR2 as SVGIG (reference sequence). V lost 3 bases and J lost 3, with 6 bases in between. The CDR3 consists of 11 residues. The CDR3 DNA is TGTGCCTGGAGACGGGACTACGAGCAGTACTTC. Encoded protein: CAWRRDYEQYF.

The chain couples TRBV10-3 to TRBJ2-2; 9 nucleotides line up with TRBD1. The CDR3 spans 15 residues. CDR1 is ENHRY, CDR2 SYGVKD, per germline. Trimming at V came to 7 bases and at J to 4 bases, leaving 7 bases not matched to a gene. CDR3 in amino acids: CAINSGTGFTGELFF. The CDR3 DNA sequence: TGTGCCATCAATTCCGGGACAGGGTTCACCGGGGAGCTGTTTTTT.

A word on this clone: This sample also contains other DNA sequences that code for the same CDR3. This chain joins TRBV5-1 and TRBJ2-2; D is unclear. Deletions cut 0 bases from V and 1 base from J, with 4 bases between. Per the germline V gene, CDR1 is SGHRS and CDR2 is YFSETQ. The CDR3 covers 14 residues. Here the CDR3 reads CASSLAGNTGELFF. DNA for the CDR3: TGCGCCAGCAGCTTGGCAGGGAACACCGGGGAGCTGTTTTTT.

This clone appeared a single time. This chain connects TRBV19 to TRBJ2-2; D gene ambiguous. The CDR3 length is 14 residues. CDR1 and CDR2 from the germline V gene are LNHDA and SQIVND (reference sequence). With 7 bases removed from V and 5 bases from J, the gap between germline ends came to 14 bases. In DNA, the CDR3 is TGTGCCAGTAAAGAGGTGTTGTCTACCGGGGAGCTGTTTTTT. This sequence encodes CASKEVLSTGELFF.

This chain connects TRBV19 to TRBJ1-6; 7 nucleotides match TRBD1. This CDR3 is 13 amino acids long. Germline V lookup: CDR1 LNHDA, CDR2 SQIVND (reference sequence). The ends lost 11 bases at V and 10 bases at J; junction bases unmatched: 11. The CDR3 protein is CASSPGQASPLHF. Here the CDR3 DNA reads TGTGCCTCAAGCCCAGGACAGGCGTCACCCCTCCACTTT.

The CDR3 sequence is CAWSEQGTDTQYF. As DNA, the CDR3 is TGTGCCTGGAGTGAGCAGGGCACAGATACGCAGTATTTT. The J gene is TRBJ2-3, the V gene TRBV30; D gene ambiguous. The CDR3 is 13 residues long. V was trimmed by 1 base and J by 1 base, leaving 6 bases between them. Germline-derived CDR1 and CDR2 are GTSNPN and SVGIG (reference sequence).

This clone has only one observation. This sequence joins TRBV24-1 and TRBJ2-3; D ambiguous. The CDR3 length is 12 residues. V lost 5 bases to trimming and J lost 2 bases, with 4 bases between them. CDR1 is KGHDR, CDR2 SFDVKD, per germline. The CDR3 sequence is CATSATTDTQYF. For the CDR3, the DNA is TGTGCCACCAGTGCTACCACAGATACGCAGTATTTT.

Concerning this clone: Different DNA sequences within this sample yield the same CDR3. The J gene is TRBJ1-1, the V gene TRBV7-3; 8 bases are shared with TRBD1. Trimming took 5 bases from V and 5 from J; bases not matched to a gene: 4. Germline CDR1 reads SGHTA; CDR2 reads FQGTGA. This CDR3 has 13 residues. The CDR3 DNA reads as TGTGCCAGCAGCCCGACAGGGGTGACTGAAGCTTTCTTT. As protein: CASSPTGVTEAFF.

The genes are TRBV28 and TRBJ2-6, with 9 bases identical to TRBD1. V shed 6 bases, J shed 0 bases, and the junction held 9 bases outside the gene matches. Germline CDR1 and CDR2: MDHEN and SYDVKM. This CDR3 comprises 18 residues. The CDR3 nucleotides are TGTGCCAGCAGAGGATGGACAGGGGATCCCTCTGGGGCCAACGTCCTGACTTTC. Its protein product is CASRGWTGDPSGANVLTF. The entire variable domain, with the rest obtained from reference TRBV28 and TRBJ2-6, is as follows: DVKVTQSSRYLVKRTGEKVFLECVQDMDHENMFWYRQDPGLGLRLIYFSYDVKMKEKGDIPEGYSVSREKKERFSLILESASTNQTSMYLCASRGWTGDPSGANVLTFGAGSRLTVL.

V usage is TRBV30 and J usage is TRBJ1-3, with TRBD1 matching 9 bases. V was clipped by 0 bases and J by 4 bases; unmatched bases: 7. The CDR3 has 16 residues. Germline CDR1 reads GTSNPN; CDR2 reads SVGIG (reference sequence). The DNA for the CDR3 is TGTGCCTGGAGTGTCTGGACAGGGGTATCGGGAAACACCATATATTTT. Translated: CAWSVWTGVSGNTIYF.

The rearrangement links TRBV10-3 to TRBJ2-7; D call uncertain. The V gene lost 6 bases and the J gene lost 5 bases, with 8 bases spanning the gap. The CDR3 consists of 11 residues. Germline values: CDR1 ENHRY, CDR2 SYGVKD. CDR3: CAISEIDEQYF. DNA of the CDR3: TGTGCCATCAGCGAGATCGACGAGCAGTACTTC.